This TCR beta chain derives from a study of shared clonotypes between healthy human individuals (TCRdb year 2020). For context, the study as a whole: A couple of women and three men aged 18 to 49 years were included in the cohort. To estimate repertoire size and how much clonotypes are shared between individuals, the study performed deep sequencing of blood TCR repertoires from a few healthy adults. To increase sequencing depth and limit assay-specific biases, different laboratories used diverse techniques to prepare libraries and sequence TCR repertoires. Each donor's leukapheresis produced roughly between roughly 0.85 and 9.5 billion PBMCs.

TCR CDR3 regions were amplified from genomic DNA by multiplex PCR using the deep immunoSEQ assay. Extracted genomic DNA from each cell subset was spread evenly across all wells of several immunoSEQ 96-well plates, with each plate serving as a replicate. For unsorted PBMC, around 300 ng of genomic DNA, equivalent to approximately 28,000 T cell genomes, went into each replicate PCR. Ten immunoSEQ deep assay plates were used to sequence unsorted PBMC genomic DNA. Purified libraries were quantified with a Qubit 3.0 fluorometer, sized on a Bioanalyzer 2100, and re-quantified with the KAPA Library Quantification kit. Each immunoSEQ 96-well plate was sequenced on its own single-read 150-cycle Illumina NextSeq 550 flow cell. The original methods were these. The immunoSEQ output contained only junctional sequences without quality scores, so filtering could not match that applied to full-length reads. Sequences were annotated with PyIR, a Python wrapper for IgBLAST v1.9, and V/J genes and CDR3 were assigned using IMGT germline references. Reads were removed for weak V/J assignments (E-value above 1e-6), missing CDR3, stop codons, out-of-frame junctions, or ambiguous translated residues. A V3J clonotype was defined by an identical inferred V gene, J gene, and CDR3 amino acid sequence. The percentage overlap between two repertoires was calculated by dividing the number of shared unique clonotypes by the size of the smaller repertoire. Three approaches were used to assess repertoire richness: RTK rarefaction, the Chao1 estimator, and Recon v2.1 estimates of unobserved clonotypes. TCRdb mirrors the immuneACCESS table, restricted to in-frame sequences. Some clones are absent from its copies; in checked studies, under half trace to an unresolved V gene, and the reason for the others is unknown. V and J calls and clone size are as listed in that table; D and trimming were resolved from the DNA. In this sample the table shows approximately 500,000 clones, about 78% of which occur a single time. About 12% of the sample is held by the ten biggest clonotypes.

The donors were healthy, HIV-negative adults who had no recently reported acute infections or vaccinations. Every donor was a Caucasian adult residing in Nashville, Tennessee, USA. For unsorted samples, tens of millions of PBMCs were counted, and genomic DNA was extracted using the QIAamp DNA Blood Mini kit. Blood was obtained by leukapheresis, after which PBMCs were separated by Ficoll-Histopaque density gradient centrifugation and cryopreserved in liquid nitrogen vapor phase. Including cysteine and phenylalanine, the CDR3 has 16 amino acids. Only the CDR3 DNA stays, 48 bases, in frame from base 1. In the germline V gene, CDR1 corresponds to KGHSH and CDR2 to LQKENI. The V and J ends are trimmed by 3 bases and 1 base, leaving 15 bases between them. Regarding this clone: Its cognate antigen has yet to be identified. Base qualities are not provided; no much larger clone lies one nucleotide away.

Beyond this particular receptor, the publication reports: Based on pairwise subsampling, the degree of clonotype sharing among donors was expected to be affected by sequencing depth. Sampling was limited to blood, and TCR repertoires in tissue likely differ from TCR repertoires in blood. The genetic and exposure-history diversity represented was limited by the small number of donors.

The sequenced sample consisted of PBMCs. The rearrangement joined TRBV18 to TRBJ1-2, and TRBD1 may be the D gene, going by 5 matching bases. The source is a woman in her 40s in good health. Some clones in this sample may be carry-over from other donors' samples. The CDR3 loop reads CASSPTRDHFNYGYTF. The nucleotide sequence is TGTGCCAGCTCACCCACGCGGGACCATTTTAACTATGGCTACACCTTC.